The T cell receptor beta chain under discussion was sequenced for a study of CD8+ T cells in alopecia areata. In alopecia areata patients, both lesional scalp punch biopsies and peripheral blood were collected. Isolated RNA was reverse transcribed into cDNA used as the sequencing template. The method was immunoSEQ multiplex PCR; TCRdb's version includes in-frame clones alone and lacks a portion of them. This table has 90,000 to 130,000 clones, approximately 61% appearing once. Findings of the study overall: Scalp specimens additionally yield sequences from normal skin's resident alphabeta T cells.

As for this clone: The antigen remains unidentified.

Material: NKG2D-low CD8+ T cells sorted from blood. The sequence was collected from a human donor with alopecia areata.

CDR3 nucleotides: TGTGCCAGCAGCATGAGGGCAGAATACGAGCAGTACTTC. It specifies CASSMRAEYEQYF. The J gene is TRBJ2-7, the V gene TRBV6-5; a possible D gene is TRBD2 (5 bases). V was trimmed by 6 bases and J by 4 bases, leaving 13 bases between them. Germline V gene lookup returns CDR1 MNHEY and CDR2 SVGAGI. The CDR3 contains 13 residues.